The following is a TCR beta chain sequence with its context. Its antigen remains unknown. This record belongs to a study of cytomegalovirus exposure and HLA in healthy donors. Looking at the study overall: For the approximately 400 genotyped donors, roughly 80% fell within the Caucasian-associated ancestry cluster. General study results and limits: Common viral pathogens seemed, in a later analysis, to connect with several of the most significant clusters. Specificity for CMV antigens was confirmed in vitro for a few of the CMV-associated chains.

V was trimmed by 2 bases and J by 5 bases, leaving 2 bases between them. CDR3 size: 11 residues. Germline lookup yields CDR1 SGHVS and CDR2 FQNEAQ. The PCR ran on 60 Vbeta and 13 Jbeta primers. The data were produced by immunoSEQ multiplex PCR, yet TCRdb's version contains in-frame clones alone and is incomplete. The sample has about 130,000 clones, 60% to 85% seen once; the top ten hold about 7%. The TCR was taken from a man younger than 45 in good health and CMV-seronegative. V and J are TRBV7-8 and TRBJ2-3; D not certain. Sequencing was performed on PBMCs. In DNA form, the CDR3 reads TGTGCCAGCAGCTTACAAGATACGCAGTATTTT. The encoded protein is CASSLQDTQYF. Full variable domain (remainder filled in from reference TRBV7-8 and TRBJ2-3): GAGVSQSPRYKVAKRGQDVALRCDPISGHVSLFWYQQALGQGPEFLTYFQNEAQLDKSGLPSDRFFAERPEGSVSTLKIQRTQQEDSAVYLCASSLQDTQYFGPGTRLTVL.